This T cell receptor beta chain came from a study of blood T cell repertoires in COVID-19. Whole-study context: Material from acute and convalescent COVID-19 was sourced from the United States, Italy and Spain. Sample material is recorded as cDNA or gDNA derived from T cells, B-cell-depleted T cells, or PBMCs.

Sequenced by immunoSEQ multiplex PCR; TCRdb stores in-frame clones only, minus some. Here the sample spans about 59,000 clones, 79% being singletons. This clone was recorded only once. The clonotype was recovered from a man aged 60-69 years with acute or convalescent COVID-19. The sequenced sample was peripheral blood.

The CDR3 DNA follows: TGTGCCAGCTCCCCCCAGGCGGCAGGGCACAAAGAGACCCAGTACTTC. It encodes CASSPQAAGHKETQYF. This chain connects TRBV18 to TRBJ2-5; D might be TRBD1 (5 bases). V lost 6 bases and J 3 bases, leaving 20 bases between the germline ends. CDR1 and CDR2 (germline): KGHSH, LQKENI. The CDR3 loop spans 16 amino acids.